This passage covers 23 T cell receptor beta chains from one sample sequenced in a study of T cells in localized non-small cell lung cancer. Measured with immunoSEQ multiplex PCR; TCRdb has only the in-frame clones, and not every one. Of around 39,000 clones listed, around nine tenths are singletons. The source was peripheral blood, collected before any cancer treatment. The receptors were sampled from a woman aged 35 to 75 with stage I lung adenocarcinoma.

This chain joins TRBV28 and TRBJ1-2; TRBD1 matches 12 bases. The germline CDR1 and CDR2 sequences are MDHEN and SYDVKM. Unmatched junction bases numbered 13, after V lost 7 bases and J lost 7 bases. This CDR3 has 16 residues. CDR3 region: CASTYPGTGGMGGYTF. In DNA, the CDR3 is TGTGCCAGCACGTACCCTGGGACAGGGGGCATGGGTGGCTACACCTTC.

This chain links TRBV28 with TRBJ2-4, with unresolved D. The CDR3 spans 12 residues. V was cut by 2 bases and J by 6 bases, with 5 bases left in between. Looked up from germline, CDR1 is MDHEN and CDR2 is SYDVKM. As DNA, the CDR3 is TGTGCCAGCAGTTTACCGCGAAACATTCAGTACTTC. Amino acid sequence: CASSLPRNIQYF.

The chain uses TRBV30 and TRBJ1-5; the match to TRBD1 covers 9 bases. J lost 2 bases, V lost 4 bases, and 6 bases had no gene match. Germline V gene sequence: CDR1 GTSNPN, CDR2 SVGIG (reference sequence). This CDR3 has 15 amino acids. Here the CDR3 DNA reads TGTGCCTGGAACAAACAGGGGGCGGGCAATCAGCCCCAGCATTTT. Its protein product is CAWNKQGAGNQPQHF. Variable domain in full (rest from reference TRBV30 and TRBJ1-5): SQTIHQWPATLVQPVGSPLSLECTVEGTSNPNLYWYRQAAGRGLQLLFYSVGIGQISSEVPQNLSASRPQDRQFILSSKKLLLSDSGFYLCAWNKQGAGNQPQHFGDGTRLSIL.

The CDR3: CASSPQGLAGGPVYEQYF. In nucleotides, the CDR3 is TGTGCCAGCTCACCCCAGGGACTAGCGGGAGGGCCGGTCTACGAGCAGTACTTC. The V call is TRBV18, the J call TRBJ2-7, with 16 nucleotides matching TRBD2. The CDR3 runs to 18 residues. Germline V gives CDR1 KGHSH, CDR2 LQKENI. The junction had 8 bases not matched to a gene; V was cut back by 3 bases and J by 3 bases.

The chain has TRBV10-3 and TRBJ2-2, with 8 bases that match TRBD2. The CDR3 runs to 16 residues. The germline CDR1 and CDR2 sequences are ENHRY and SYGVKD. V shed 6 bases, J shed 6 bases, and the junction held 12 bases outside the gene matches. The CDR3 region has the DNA TGTGCCATCAGGGGTAGCGGGACTACGGGGGCCGGGGAGCTGTTTTTT. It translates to CAIRGSGTTGAGELFF.

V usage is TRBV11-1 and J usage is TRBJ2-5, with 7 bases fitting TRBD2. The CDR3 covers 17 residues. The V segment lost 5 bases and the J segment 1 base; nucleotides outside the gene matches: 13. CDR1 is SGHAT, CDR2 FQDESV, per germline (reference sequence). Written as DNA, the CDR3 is TGTGCCAGCAGCGCGAGTGGGTTGGTAGCGGGCCAAGAGACCCAGTACTTC. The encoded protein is CASSASGLVAGQETQYF.

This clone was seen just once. The CDR3 bases are TGTGCCAGCAGCTCAAGGGGGACTAGCGGGAGGTCCTACAATGAGCAGTTCTTC. Translation gives CASSSRGTSGRSYNEQFF. The gene calls are TRBV7-9 and TRBJ2-1; 15 bases align to TRBD2. The CDR3 runs to 18 residues. Germline V gene sequence: CDR1 SEHNR, CDR2 FQNEAQ (reference sequence). The ends lost 4 bases at V and 1 base at J; junction bases unmatched: 5.

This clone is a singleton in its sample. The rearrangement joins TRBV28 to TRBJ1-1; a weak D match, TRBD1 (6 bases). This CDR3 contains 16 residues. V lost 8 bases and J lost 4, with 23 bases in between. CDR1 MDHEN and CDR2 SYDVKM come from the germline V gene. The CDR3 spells CASSGPRGRGGTEAFF. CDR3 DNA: TGTGCCAGCTCGGGGCCTCGGGGCCGAGGGGGCACTGAAGCTTTCTTT.

CDR3 loop: CASSPGGTIWRNTEAFF. The CDR3 DNA is TGTGCCAGCAGCCCGGGGGGGACCATTTGGAGGAACACTGAAGCTTTCTTT. The gene calls are TRBV7-6 and TRBJ1-1, with D possibly being TRBD1 (5 bases). Per germline, CDR1 SGHVS and CDR2 FNYEAQ. V lost 5 bases to trimming and J lost 1 base, with 20 bases between them. The CDR3 has 17 amino acids.

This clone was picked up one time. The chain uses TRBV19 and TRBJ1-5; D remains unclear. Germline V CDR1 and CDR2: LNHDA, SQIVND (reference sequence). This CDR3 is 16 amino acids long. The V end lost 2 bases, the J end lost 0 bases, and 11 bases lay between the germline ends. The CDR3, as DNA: TGTGCCAGTAGTATATTAACGTCTTATAGCAATCAGCCCCAGCATTTT. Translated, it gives CASSILTSYSNQPQHF. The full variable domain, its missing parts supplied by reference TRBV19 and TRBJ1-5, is DGGITQSPKYLFRKEGQNVTLSCEQNLNHDAMYWYRQDPGQGLRLIYYSQIVNDFQKGDIAEGYSVSREKKESFPLTVTSAQKNPTAFYLCASSILTSYSNQPQHFGDGTRLSIL.

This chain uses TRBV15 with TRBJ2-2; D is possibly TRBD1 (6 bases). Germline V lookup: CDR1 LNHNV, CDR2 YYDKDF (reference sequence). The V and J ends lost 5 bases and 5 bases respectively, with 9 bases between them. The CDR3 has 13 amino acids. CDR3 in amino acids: CATSGQGTGELFF. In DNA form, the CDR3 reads TGTGCCACCAGCGGGCAGGGGACCGGGGAGCTGTTTTTT.

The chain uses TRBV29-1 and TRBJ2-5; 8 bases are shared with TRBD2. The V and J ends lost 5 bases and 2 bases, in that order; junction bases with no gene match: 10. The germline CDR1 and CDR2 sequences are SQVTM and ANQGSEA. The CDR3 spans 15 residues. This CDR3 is CSVRPRLAGQETQYF. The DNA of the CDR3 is TGCAGCGTTCGCCCCCGGTTAGCGGGGCAAGAGACCCAGTACTTC.

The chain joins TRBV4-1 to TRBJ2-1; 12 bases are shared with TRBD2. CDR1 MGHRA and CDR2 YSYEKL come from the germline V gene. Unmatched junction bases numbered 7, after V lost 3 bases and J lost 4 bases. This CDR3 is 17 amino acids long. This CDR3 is CASSQLAGGYDYNEQFF. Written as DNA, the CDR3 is TGCGCCAGCAGCCAGCTAGCGGGAGGGTATGATTACAATGAGCAGTTCTTC.

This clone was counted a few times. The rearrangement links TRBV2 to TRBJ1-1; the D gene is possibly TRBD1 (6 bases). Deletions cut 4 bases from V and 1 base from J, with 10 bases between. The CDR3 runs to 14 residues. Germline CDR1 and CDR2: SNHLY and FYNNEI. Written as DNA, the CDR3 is TGTGCCAGCAGTGTGGGCAGGGGGAACACTGAAGCTTTCTTT. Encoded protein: CASSVGRGNTEAFF.

The CDR3 is CASSLVVGPEPYEQYF. CDR3 nucleotide sequence: TGTGCCAGCAGCTTAGTGGTAGGCCCGGAGCCCTACGAGCAGTACTTC. The chain couples TRBV7-2 to TRBJ2-7; D gene ambiguous. The CDR3 is 16 residues long. Trimming left V 1 base short and J 2 bases short, with 15 bases between. Germline CDR1 SGHTA, CDR2 FQGNSA.

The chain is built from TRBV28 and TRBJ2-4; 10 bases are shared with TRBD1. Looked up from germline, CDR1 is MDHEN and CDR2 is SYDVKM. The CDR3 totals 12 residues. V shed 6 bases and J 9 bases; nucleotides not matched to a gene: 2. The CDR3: CASSRTGGIQYF. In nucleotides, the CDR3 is TGTGCCAGCAGCCGGACAGGGGGCATTCAGTACTTC.

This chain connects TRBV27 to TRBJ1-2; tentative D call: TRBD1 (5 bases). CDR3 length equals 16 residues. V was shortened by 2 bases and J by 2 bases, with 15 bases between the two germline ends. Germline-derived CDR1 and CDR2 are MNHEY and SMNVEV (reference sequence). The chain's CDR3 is CASSLVGEERNYGYTF. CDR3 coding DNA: TGTGCCAGCAGTTTAGTGGGGGAAGAAAGGAACTATGGCTACACCTTC.

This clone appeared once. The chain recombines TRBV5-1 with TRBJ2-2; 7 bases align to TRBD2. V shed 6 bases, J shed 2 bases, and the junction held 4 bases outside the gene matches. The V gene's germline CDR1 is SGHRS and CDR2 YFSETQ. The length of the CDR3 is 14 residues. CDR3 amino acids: CASISGDNTGELFF. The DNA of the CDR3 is TGCGCCAGCATAAGCGGGGACAACACCGGGGAGCTGTTTTTT.

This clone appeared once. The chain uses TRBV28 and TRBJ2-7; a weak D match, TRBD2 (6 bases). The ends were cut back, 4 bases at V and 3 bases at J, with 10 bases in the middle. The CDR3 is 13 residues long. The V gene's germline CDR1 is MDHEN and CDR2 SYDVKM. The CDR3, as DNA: TGTGCCAGCAGTTCGGGGGTTCTCTACGAGCAGTACTTC. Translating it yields CASSSGVLYEQYF.

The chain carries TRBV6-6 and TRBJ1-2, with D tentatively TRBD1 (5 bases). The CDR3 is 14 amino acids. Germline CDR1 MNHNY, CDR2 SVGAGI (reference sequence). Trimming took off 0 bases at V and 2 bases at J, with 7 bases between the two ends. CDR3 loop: CASSYSTENYGYTF. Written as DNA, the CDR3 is TGTGCCAGCAGTTACTCGACAGAAAACTATGGCTACACCTTC.

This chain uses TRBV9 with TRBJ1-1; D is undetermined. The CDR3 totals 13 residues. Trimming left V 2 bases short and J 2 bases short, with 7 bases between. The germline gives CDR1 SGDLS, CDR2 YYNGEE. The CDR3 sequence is CASSVDVNTEAFF. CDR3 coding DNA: TGTGCCAGCAGCGTCGACGTCAACACTGAAGCTTTCTTT.

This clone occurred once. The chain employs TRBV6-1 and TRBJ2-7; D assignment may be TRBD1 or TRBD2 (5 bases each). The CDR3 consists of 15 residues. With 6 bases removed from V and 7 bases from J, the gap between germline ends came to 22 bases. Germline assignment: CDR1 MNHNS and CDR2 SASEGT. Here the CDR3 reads CASRDFRDHGREQYF. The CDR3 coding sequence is TGTGCCAGCAGGGATTTCCGGGACCACGGAAGGGAGCAGTACTTC.

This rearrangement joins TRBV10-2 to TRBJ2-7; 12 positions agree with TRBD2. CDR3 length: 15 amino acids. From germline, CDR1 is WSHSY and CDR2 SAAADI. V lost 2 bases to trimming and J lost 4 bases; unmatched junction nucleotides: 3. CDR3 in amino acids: CASSEVTSGSYEQYF. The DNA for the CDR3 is TGCGCCAGCAGTGAGGTGACTAGCGGGAGTTACGAGCAGTACTTC.